This TCR beta chain was documented in a study of beta chain features in type 1 diabetes. This clone was recorded a few times. The CDR3 sequence is 16 residues long. The germline gives CDR1 MNHEY, CDR2 SMNVEV (reference sequence). V shed 5 bases and J shed 3 bases, with 19 bases lying between them. Expressed TCRB transcripts were sequenced because the isolated RNA had all been reverse transcribed beforehand. TCRdb's table, derived via immunoSEQ multiplex PCR, lists solely in-frame clones and lacks some. In the table there are hundreds of thousands of clones, around 15% of which are singletons. The receptor was derived from a man younger than 30 in good health. The source material was naive CD4+ T cells from blood. This chain uses TRBV27 with TRBJ1-1, with no clear D. DNA of the CDR3: TGTGCCAGCAGTCCCATAGCCCTCGTAGAATACACTGAAGCTTTCTTT. This translates into CASSPIALVEYTEAFF.